A selection of T cell receptor beta chains follows, all from one sample in a study of CD8+CD57+ T cells in acquired aplastic anemia. TCRdb re-called the reads through MiXCR, storing one row per CDR3 protein. The top ten hold around 1.3% of the sample, which has 250,000 to 350,000 distinct CDR3 sequences, approximately 60% seen once. The specimen was sorted CD4+, CD8+, or CD8+CD57+ T cells (not recorded which) from PBMCs. These receptors originate from a human donor with aplastic anemia. Each CDR3 is given without its conserved first and last residue.

v_call	j_call	cdr3_length	cdr3_aa
TRBV29-1	TRBJ1-1	12	SATGKPSNTEAL
TRBV6-1	TRBJ1-1	14	ASSEGVWERRTEAF
TRBV7-3	TRBJ2-7	10	ASSANGYEQY
TRBV9	TRBJ2-3	13	ASSPWTGDTDTQY
TRBV6-5	TRBJ1-6	11	ASRDPPNSPLH
TRBV7-8	TRBJ1-1	11	ASSLRESTEVF
TRBV24-1	TRBJ2-7	10	ATSDLPGKQH
TRBV20-1	TRBJ2-3	13	SASGGFMTTDTQY
TRBV5-1	TRBJ2-1	14	ASSPLEGGSYNEQF
TRBV20-1	TRBJ2-7	17	SARGQGEGLSGPPYEQY
TRBV7-9	TRBJ1-1	11	ASSLTTSSEAF
TRBV7-6	TRBJ1-4	13	ASSLNGATNERLF
TRBV18	TRBJ1-1	11	ASSNAAYTEAF
TRBV7-3	TRBJ2-2	13	ASSLTPQPTGELF
TRBV5-1	TRBJ2-2	11	ASRPPNTGELF
TRBV3-1	TRBJ2-7	11	ASSQHLGQPQY
TRBV6-5	TRBJ2-5	15	ASSYGLAGARGETQY
TRBV25-1	TRBJ1-1	9	ASKGVTEAF
TRBV20-1	TRBJ1-5	12	SAREGQAQETQH
TRBV10-2	TRBJ2-6	15	ASSDEQVRSGANVLT
TRBV20-1	TRBJ2-5	13	SAGPLTGGQETQY
TRBV25-1	TRBJ2-4	16	ASTHGGTDDLAKNIQY
TRBV6-6	TRBJ2-7	12	ASRAPGARYEQY
TRBV12-3/TRBV12-4	TRBJ1-1	11	ASTLRRHNEAF